Below are 24 T cell receptor beta chains sequenced from a single sample in a study of T cells in Graves' hyperthyroidism and ophthalmopathy. RNA transcripts were the template for amplifying TCR beta CDR3 regions. TCR CDR3 regions were first amplified by RT-PCR with HTBI primers. Via MiXCR, TCRdb re-called the multiplex PCR reads, giving one row per CDR3 protein. This table has roughly 500,000 distinct CDR3 sequences, approximately 13% appearing once. Sequences were obtained from blood. Receptors originate from a woman aged 25 to 39 with Graves' hyperthyroidism that later progressed to Graves' ophthalmopathy.

DNA for the CDR3: TGCAGCGTTGAAGTTTTCGGGACAGGGGGCTGGGGCACCGGGGAGCTGTTTTTT. It is translated as CSVEVFGTGGWGTGELFF. The V and J genes are TRBV29-1 and TRBJ2-2; TRBD1 matches 12 bases. Trimming removed 1 base from V and 4 bases from J; junction bases left unmatched: 10. The CDR3 is 18 amino acids. Germline V gene lookup returns CDR1 SQVTM and CDR2 ANQGSEA.

This clonotype was seen only a few times. The gene calls are TRBV14 and TRBJ1-6; D not resolved. Germline V lookup: CDR1 SGHDN, CDR2 FVKESK. V was clipped by 4 bases and J by 7 bases, with 20 bases between them. The length of the CDR3 is 17 residues. The CDR3 sequence is CASSRGYGDRENSPLHF. The CDR3 region has the DNA TGTGCCAGCAGCCGGGGATACGGCGACCGAGAAAATTCACCCCTCCACTTT.

This clonotype was seen at least ten times. The chain is built from TRBV20-1 and TRBJ2-3; 7 nucleotides agree with TRBD2. Looked up from germline, CDR1 is DFQATT and CDR2 is SNEGSKA (reference sequence). This CDR3 has 11 amino acids. The V segment lost 1 base and the J segment 11 bases; nucleotides outside the gene matches: 3. The CDR3 DNA reads TGCAGTGCTAGAGTCGGCGGGGGGCAGTATTTT. This encodes CSARVGGGQYF.

This clonotype was seen repeatedly, ten times or more. The chain has TRBV2 and TRBJ1-2; possible D gene TRBD1, 5 bases. CDR3 length: 13 amino acids. Trimming pared 2 bases from V and 7 bases from J, leaving 11 bases between. Germline V CDR1 and CDR2: SNHLY, FYNNEI. Here the CDR3 reads CASSEQGSAGYTF. CDR3 DNA: TGTGCCAGCAGTGAACAGGGATCGGCTGGCTACACCTTC.

A note on this clonotype: Being one base from a much bigger clone, this may be a read error. The genes are TRBV2 and TRBJ2-7, with D tentatively TRBD2 (6 bases). From germline, CDR1 is SNHLY and CDR2 FYNNEI. The CDR3 loop spans 14 amino acids. The CDR3 DNA reads as TGTGCCAGCAGTGAAGCGGCGGGATCCTACAAGCAGTACTTC. Encoded protein: CASSEAAGSYKQYF.

The chain links TRBV5-8 to TRBJ2-2; a weak D match, TRBD2 (5 bases). Germline CDR1 is SGHTS and CDR2 is YDEGEE. V was cut by 2 bases and J by 2 bases, with 16 bases left in between. This CDR3 spans 17 amino acids. CDR3 residues: CASSFISGTFNTGELFF. CDR3 DNA sequence: TGTGCCAGCAGCTTTATATCGGGAACCTTCAACACCGGGGAGCTGTTTTTT.

Many counts were recorded for this clonotype. V gene TRBV11-2 combines with J gene TRBJ2-1, with 7 bases lining up with TRBD2. V trimming: 0 bases; J trimming: 9 bases; junction bases outside the gene matches: 5. The CDR3 sequence is 14 residues long. Per germline, CDR1 SGHAT and CDR2 FQNNGV. The CDR3 nucleotides read TGTGCCAGCAGCTTAGACGGACTAGTGCGTGAGCAGTTCTTC. Its translation: CASSLDGLVREQFF.

This clonotype was recorded a few times. This chain connects TRBV24-1 to TRBJ2-1; D possibly uses TRBD1 or TRBD2 (5 bases each). Germline V gives CDR1 KGHDR, CDR2 SFDVKD. This CDR3 is 14 amino acids long. Trimming stripped 9 bases from V and 6 bases from J, with 17 bases between. In nucleotides, the CDR3 is TGTGCCACCGGAAGGGACGGAGGACCCAATGAGCAGTTCTTC. Its translation: CATGRDGGPNEQFF.

This clonotype was counted ten times or more. The chain links TRBV27 to TRBJ2-5, with TRBD1 identical over 7 bases. CDR1 and CDR2 (germline): MNHEY, SMNVEV (reference sequence). Unmatched junction bases numbered 8, after V lost 2 bases and J lost 5 bases. The CDR3 covers 15 residues. CDR3 coding DNA: TGTGCCAGCAGTTTAGTTCAGGGGGTTCCGGAGACCCAGTACTTC. It is translated as CASSLVQGVPETQYF.

This clonotype has a handful of counts. The chain combines TRBV12-3 or TRBV12-4 with TRBJ2-5; 10 bases match TRBD2. Germline trimming cut 7 bases from V and 1 base from J; bases unmatched to any gene: 6. This CDR3 has 15 residues. The CDR3 protein is CASTPVAGGQETQYF. The CDR3 DNA is TGTGCCAGCACCCCAGTAGCGGGAGGCCAAGAGACCCAGTACTTC.

V and J are TRBV7-2 and TRBJ2-3; 9 nucleotides line up with TRBD2. This CDR3 has 15 residues. After removal of 5 bases from V and 2 bases from J, the junction contained 5 bases not matched to a gene. Germline CDR1 SGHTA, CDR2 FQGNSA. The CDR3 nucleotides are TGTGCCAGCAGCGGAGGACTAGCGAACACAGATACGCAGTATTTT. This encodes CASSGGLANTDTQYF. The whole variable domain, filled in from reference TRBV7-2 and TRBJ2-3, reads GAGVSQSPSNKVTEKGKDVELRCDPISGHTALYWYRQSLGQGLEFLIYFQGNSAPDKSGLPSDRFSAERTGGSVSTLTIQRTQQEDSAVYLCASSGGLANTDTQYFGPGTRLTVL.

This clonotype was seen ten or more times. V and J are TRBV6-8 and TRBJ1-4; D call uncertain. CDR1 and CDR2 (germline): MNHGY, SAAAGT. The CDR3 runs 14 residues. Trimming cost V 0 bases and J 4 bases, with 6 bases left between them. The CDR3 protein is CASSYSSYNEKLFF. CDR3 DNA sequence: TGTGCCAGCAGTTACTCGAGTTATAATGAAAAACTGTTTTTT.

This clonotype came up many times. The chain combines TRBV27 with TRBJ1-6; D remains unclear. V shed 5 bases and J shed 8 bases, with 22 bases lying between them. Germline CDR1 and CDR2: MNHEY and SMNVEV (reference sequence). The CDR3 consists of 17 residues. CDR3 sequence: CASSPQDTIPGDSPLHF. The CDR3 DNA reads TGTGCCAGCAGTCCGCAAGATACGATTCCTGGGGATTCACCCCTCCACTTT.

This clonotype was seen ten or more times. The chain links TRBV6-6 to TRBJ2-1; 7 nucleotides match TRBD2. With 1 base clipped from V and 8 bases from J, the junction kept 8 bases outside the gene matches. Germline CDR1 is MNHNY and CDR2 is SVGAGI (reference sequence). CDR3 size: 15 residues. The CDR3, as DNA: TGTGCCAGCAGTTACTATGGCGGGAGTGGCGATGAGCAGTTCTTC. This sequence encodes CASSYYGGSGDEQFF.

This clonotype was detected a few times. V gene TRBV15 combines with J gene TRBJ1-1, with D hard to call. V was trimmed by 0 bases and J by 6 bases, leaving 8 bases between them. This CDR3 comprises 13 residues. The germline CDR1 and CDR2 sequences are LNHNV and YYDKDF (reference sequence). CDR3 nucleotide sequence: TGTGCCACCAGCAGAGATCAAGCCTCTGAAGCTTTCTTT. It specifies CATSRDQASEAFF.

This clonotype was detected only a few times. The chain couples TRBV3-1 to TRBJ2-7; 7 positions match TRBD1. The junction had 10 bases not matched to a gene; V was cut back by 4 bases and J by 4 bases. The CDR3 runs to 15 residues. Germline assignment: CDR1 LGHDT and CDR2 YNNKEL (reference sequence). The chain's CDR3 is CASSLGQAQTYEQYF. CDR3 DNA sequence: TGTGCCAGCAGCCTCGGACAGGCACAGACATACGAGCAGTACTTC.

J is TRBJ2-3 and V is TRBV3-1, with TRBD1 as a possible D gene (5 bases). The CDR3 totals 15 residues. Deletions cut 2 bases from V and 5 bases from J, with 14 bases between. The germline gives CDR1 LGHDT, CDR2 YNNKEL (reference sequence). CDR3 protein: CASSQQGYLGDTQYF. The CDR3 DNA sequence: TGTGCCAGCAGCCAACAGGGCTACCTCGGAGATACGCAGTATTTT.

This clonotype has ten or more counts. This sequence joins TRBV12-3 or TRBV12-4 and TRBJ2-7; TRBD1 or TRBD2 may be the D gene (5 bases each). This CDR3 contains 14 residues. V lost 4 bases to trimming and J lost 0 bases, with 10 bases between them. CDR3 amino acids: CASSWDLSSYEQYF. DNA for the CDR3: TGTGCCAGCAGTTGGGACCTTAGCTCCTACGAGCAGTACTTC.

This clonotype was observed many times. The chain employs TRBV28 and TRBJ1-5; D gene unclear. The CDR3 covers 12 residues. The germline CDR1 and CDR2 sequences are MDHEN and SYDVKM. The germline V and J ends were trimmed by 7 bases and 4 bases, with 8 bases remaining between them. The CDR3 loop is CASMRQNQPQHF. CDR3 coding DNA: TGTGCCAGCATGCGGCAGAATCAGCCCCAGCATTTT.

The sample holds many counts of this clonotype. The chain joins TRBV7-2 to TRBJ1-1; D is unclear. Germline CDR1 and CDR2: SGHTA and FQGNSA. Trimming took off 4 bases at V and 7 bases at J, with 7 bases between the two ends. This CDR3 spans 11 amino acids. The DNA for the CDR3 is TGTGCCAGCAGCTCTGGCGTTGAAGCTTTCTTT. Translated, it gives CASSSGVEAFF.

This clonotype was recorded at least ten times. The chain is built from TRBV2 and TRBJ2-3; D remains unclear. Germline V gene lookup returns CDR1 SNHLY and CDR2 FYNNEI. The CDR3 contains 14 residues. Trimming removed 6 bases from V and 9 bases from J, with 19 bases in between. The CDR3 bases are TGTGCCAGCAGCGTTCTACCGGGCCTTGGCACGCAGTATTTT. Translating it yields CASSVLPGLGTQYF.

This clonotype appeared many times. Here the CDR3 reads CATTLAAKAYNEQFF. CDR3 DNA: TGTGCCACTACACTAGCGGCAAAAGCCTACAATGAGCAGTTCTTC. The J gene is TRBJ2-1, the V gene TRBV28, with 8 bases matching TRBD2. The germline V gene encodes CDR1 MDHEN and CDR2 SYDVKM. Trimming removed 10 bases from V and 2 bases from J; junction bases left unmatched: 10. This CDR3 is built from 15 residues. Full variable domain (outside the CDR3, taken from reference TRBV28 and TRBJ2-1): DVKVTQSSRYLVKRTGEKVFLECVQDMDHENMFWYRQDPGLGLRLIYFSYDVKMKEKGDIPEGYSVSREKKERFSLILESASTNQTSMYLCATTLAAKAYNEQFFGPGTRLTVL.

This clonotype appeared many times. The J gene is TRBJ2-7, the V gene TRBV30, with 7 positions matching TRBD1. The CDR3 loop spans 13 amino acids. V dropped 2 bases and J dropped 7; count of bases not matched to a gene: 8. The germline CDR1 and CDR2 sequences are GTSNPN and SVGIG (reference sequence). CDR3 in DNA: TGTGCCTGGAGTAGCAGGGGGTTGGGAGAGCAGTACTTC. It encodes CAWSSRGLGEQYF.

This clonotype was seen many times. The chain recombines TRBV30 with TRBJ1-4; the D gene is possibly TRBD1 (5 bases). Trimming pared 5 bases from V and 1 base from J, leaving 11 bases between. This CDR3 has 14 amino acids. CDR1 GTSNPN and CDR2 SVGIG come from the germline V gene (reference sequence). DNA of the CDR3: TGTGCCTGGTTGGGACGGCAAACTAATGAAAAACTGTTTTTT. It encodes CAWLGRQTNEKLFF.